The TCR beta chain described here comes from a study of control samples from healthy donors and cancer patients. Clones were sequenced by immunoSEQ multiplex PCR, and TCRdb holds only the in-frame ones, with some missing. The sample carries roughly 80,000 clones, just under 90% recorded once. The sequenced sample was blood. This TCR was recovered from a man aged 45-60 years in good health.

CDR3 sequence (DNA): TGTGCCAGCAGTTTAGCGCGGACAGATACGCAGTATTTT. Translating it yields CASSLARTDTQYF. The V and J genes are TRBV12-3 or TRBV12-4 and TRBJ2-3, with D unresolved. CDR3 length: 13 amino acids. V was cut by 0 bases and J by 3 bases, with 4 bases left in between.